This TCR beta chain was recorded in a study of patients and donors after allogeneic stem cell transplantation. Trimming stripped 3 bases from V and 7 bases from J, with 16 bases between. Germline loops: CDR1 SGHDT, CDR2 YYEEEE. The CDR3 has 15 amino acids. TCRdb reprocessed the RT-PCR reads via MiXCR and lists one record per CDR3 protein. The table lists about a million distinct CDR3 sequences, approximately 18% of them singletons. The chain carries TRBV5-6 and TRBJ1-4; tentatively, D is TRBD1 (6 bases). Sequencing was done on a sample of blood, either unsorted or a sorted T cell fraction (not recorded which). This clonotype was obtained from a human donor who was either an allogeneic HSCT recipient or a stem cell or donor lymphocyte infusion donor (not recorded which). It is not recorded whose cells these are; they may come from a transplant donor. CDR3 region: CASSSGRGTFEKLFF. As DNA, the CDR3 is TGTGCCAGCAGCTCGGGCAGAGGGACATTTGAAAAACTGTTTTTT.